The sequence of this T cell receptor (beta chain) was determined in a study of cytomegalovirus exposure and HLA in healthy donors. Assay: immunoSEQ multiplex PCR; the TCRdb copy retains only in-frame clones and omits some. The repertoire holds about 140,000 clones, with approximately 86% as singletons. CDR3 length: 13 residues. Germline lookup yields CDR1 MNHEY and CDR2 SMNVEV (reference sequence). Trimming took off 4 bases at V and 2 bases at J, with 8 bases between the two ends. Worth noting for this clone: Its cognate antigen is unknown.

Findings and limits, study-wide: Subsequent analysis of the 100 to 150 validation repertoires found a tendency for first-cohort TCR clusters to co-occur.

The TCR originated in a woman aged 18-29 years in good health and CMV-seropositive. V gene TRBV27 combines with J gene TRBJ1-1; no clear D gene. Sequencing was performed on PBMCs. The CDR3 region is CASSSSLNTEAFF. In DNA, the CDR3 is TGTGCCAGCAGTTCATCCCTAAACACTGAAGCTTTCTTT.